This passage covers 21 T cell receptor beta chains from one sample sequenced in a study of OX40 agonist ivuxolimab in advanced cancers. The repertoire was sequenced with immunoSEQ multiplex PCR; TCRdb's copy has only in-frame clones and lacks some. This sample has more than 75,000 clones, with approximately 90% found just once. Specimen: CD4+ or CD8+ T cells sorted from blood, collected in a trial of the OX40 agonist ivuxolimab. The receptors stem from an adult with an advanced solid tumor such as melanoma, head and neck, liver or kidney cancer.

The V and J genes are TRBV5-4 and TRBJ1-2, with no clear D. V was cut by 2 bases and J by 2 bases, with 7 bases left in between. The CDR3 length is 13 residues. From germline, CDR1 is SGHNT and CDR2 YYREEE (reference sequence). CDR3 coding DNA: TGTGCCAGCAGCTTAGAGTTAAACTATGGCTACACCTTC. Translation gives CASSLELNYGYTF. The full variable domain, with the rest looked up from reference TRBV5-4 and TRBJ1-2, is ETGVTQSPTHLIKTRGQQVTLRCSSQSGHNTVSWYQQALGQGPQFIFQYYREEENGRGNFPPRFSGLQFPNYSSELNVNALELDDSALYLCASSLELNYGYTFGSGTRLTVV.

The rearrangement links TRBV5-1 to TRBJ2-1; TRBD1 matches at 9 bases. The CDR3 spans 15 residues. The germline gives CDR1 SGHRS, CDR2 YFSETQ. V was clipped by 5 bases and J by 9 bases; unmatched bases: 12. CDR3 in DNA: TGCGCCAGCAGTCTTGAGGGACAGGGAAGCGGTGAGCAGTTCTTC. Its protein product is CASSLEGQGSGEQFF.

V is TRBV19 and J is TRBJ2-7, with D tentatively TRBD1 (5 bases). Germline values: CDR1 LNHDA, CDR2 SQIVND (reference sequence). The CDR3 spans 14 residues. V lost 4 bases, J lost 3 bases, and 13 bases lay in between. CDR3 in DNA: TGTGCCAGTAGTACGCCGACAGAGAGCTACGAGCAGTACTTC. Translating it yields CASSTPTESYEQYF.

The chain carries TRBV7-2 and TRBJ1-3, with TRBD1 identical over 7 bases. CDR3 length: 16 residues. Trimming removed 4 bases from V and 1 base from J; junction bases left unmatched: 7. Germline lookup yields CDR1 SGHTA and CDR2 FQGNSA. Written as DNA, the CDR3 is TGTGCCAGCAGCTCGGGACAGTACCCGTCTGGAAACACCATATATTTT. Its translation is CASSSGQYPSGNTIYF.

The rearrangement uses TRBV6-1 and TRBJ2-3; 11 bases are a match to TRBD2. Germline CDR1 is MNHNS and CDR2 is SASEGT. V shed 6 bases, J shed 1 base, and the junction held 3 bases outside the gene matches. The CDR3 consists of 15 residues. CDR3 DNA sequence: TGTGCCAGCAGGATAGCGGGGGGGGGCACAGATACGCAGTATTTT. It translates to CASRIAGGGTDTQYF.

The chain recombines TRBV2 with TRBJ1-5; 11 nucleotides match TRBD1. Germline assignment: CDR1 SNHLY and CDR2 FYNNEI. The CDR3 spans 14 residues. The V segment lost 4 bases and the J segment 7 bases; nucleotides outside the gene matches: 3. CDR3 amino acids: CASSGTGGTQPQHF. CDR3 in DNA: TGTGCCAGCAGTGGGACAGGGGGCACGCAGCCCCAGCATTTT. The whole variable domain, filled in from reference TRBV2 and TRBJ1-5, reads EPEVTQTPSHQVTQMGQEVILRCVPISNHLYFYWYRQILGQKVEFLVSFYNNEISEKSEIFDDQFSVERPDGSNFTLKIRSTKLEDSAMYFCASSGTGGTQPQHFGDGTRLSIL.

The chain recombines TRBV29-1 with TRBJ1-1; D might be TRBD1 (6 bases). CDR3 length: 15 residues. V shed 2 bases and J shed 4 bases, with 17 bases lying between them. Germline V gene lookup returns CDR1 SQVTM and CDR2 ANQGSEA. The CDR3 DNA reads TGCAGCGTTGAATATTCCGGGGGCGTAACCACTGAAGCTTTCTTT. Encoded protein: CSVEYSGGVTTEAFF. The variable domain in full, with the rest retrieved from reference TRBV29-1 and TRBJ1-1, is SAVISQKPSRDICQRGTSLTIQCQVDSQVTMMFWYRQQPGQSLTLIATANQGSEATYESGFVIDKFPISRPNLTFSTLTVSNMSPEDSSIYLCSVEYSGGVTTEAFFGQGTRLTVV.

The gene calls are TRBV28 and TRBJ2-7, with D possibly TRBD1 on 5 matching bases. Per the germline V gene, CDR1 is MDHEN and CDR2 is SYDVKM. Between the trimmed V and J ends, which lost 6 bases and 2 bases, there was a span of 11 bases. CDR3 size: 13 residues. As DNA, the CDR3 is TGTGCCAGCAGACCGCAGGGTCCCTACGAGCAGTACTTC. Encoded protein: CASRPQGPYEQYF.

This chain uses TRBV2 with TRBJ1-5, with TRBD1 as a possible D gene (6 bases). Germline loops: CDR1 SNHLY, CDR2 FYNNEI. V gave up 7 bases and J gave up 0 bases, with 13 bases separating them. This CDR3 contains 15 residues. The CDR3: CASTLQGYSNQPQHF. As DNA, the CDR3 is TGTGCCAGCACCCTACAGGGTTATAGCAATCAGCCCCAGCATTTT.

The rearrangement uses TRBV2 and TRBJ1-5, with D tentatively TRBD1 (5 bases). CDR1 SNHLY and CDR2 FYNNEI come from the germline V gene. V was cut by 6 bases and J by 6 bases, with 9 bases left in between. The CDR3 consists of 12 residues. For the CDR3, the DNA is TGTGCCAGCAGCCAGACAGCTCAGCCCCAGCATTTT. Its translation: CASSQTAQPQHF.

J is TRBJ2-1 and V is TRBV5-1; 7 bases line up with TRBD2. With 7 bases clipped from V and 0 bases from J, the junction kept 7 bases outside the gene matches. Germline assignment: CDR1 SGHRS and CDR2 YFSETQ. This CDR3 is 15 amino acids long. The CDR3 nucleotides read TGCGCCAGCGGGAGCGGGGTGAGCTCCTACAATGAGCAGTTCTTC. Translation gives CASGSGVSSYNEQFF.

The chain employs TRBV2 and TRBJ1-5; no reliable D call. CDR1 and CDR2 (germline): SNHLY, FYNNEI. The germline V and J ends were trimmed by 6 bases and 3 bases, with 12 bases remaining between them. The CDR3 runs 14 residues. The CDR3 loop is CASRTGEYNQPQHF. The CDR3, as DNA: TGTGCCAGCAGAACTGGGGAATACAATCAGCCCCAGCATTTT. Drawing the rest from reference TRBV2 and TRBJ1-5, the complete variable domain is EPEVTQTPSHQVTQMGQEVILRCVPISNHLYFYWYRQILGQKVEFLVSFYNNEISEKSEIFDDQFSVERPDGSNFTLKIRSTKLEDSAMYFCASRTGEYNQPQHFGDGTRLSIL.

The V gene is TRBV29-1, the J gene TRBJ2-7; 12 bases align to TRBD2. Germline CDR1 reads SQVTM; CDR2 reads ANQGSEA. This CDR3 comprises 16 residues. V was clipped by 4 bases and J by 7 bases; unmatched bases: 14. The CDR3 spells CSVGTDPTSGSREQYF. For the CDR3, the DNA is TGCAGCGTTGGGACGGATCCGACTAGCGGGAGCCGTGAGCAGTACTTC.

The chain couples TRBV5-1 to TRBJ2-5; 8 bases line up with TRBD1. The V gene's germline CDR1 is SGHRS and CDR2 YFSETQ. CDR3 size: 14 residues. Losses at the gene ends were 4 bases for V and 1 base for J; bases not matched to a gene: 3. CDR3 DNA: TGCGCCAGCAGCACCACAGGGGGCCAAGAGACCCAGTACTTC. Encoded protein: CASSTTGGQETQYF.

This clone appeared a single time. The genes are TRBV2 and TRBJ2-1; TRBD2 is a possible D gene (6 bases). This CDR3 comprises 15 residues. Germline V gene lookup returns CDR1 SNHLY and CDR2 FYNNEI. V gave up 6 bases and J gave up 9 bases, with 21 bases separating them. The CDR3 is CASSEGLGFLGEQFF. The DNA for the CDR3 is TGTGCCAGCAGCGAGGGACTGGGGTTTTTGGGTGAGCAGTTCTTC.

The chain combines TRBV6-6 with TRBJ2-7; possibly TRBD1 for D (5 bases). The CDR3 spans 14 residues. CDR1 is MNHNY and CDR2 is SVGAGI in the germline V gene (reference sequence). V was shortened by 1 base and J by 7 bases, with 14 bases between the two germline ends. CDR3 in DNA: TGTGCCAGCAGTTACTTCCGCAGGGATGTGGAGCAGTACTTC. Translation gives CASSYFRRDVEQYF.

The chain joins TRBV14 to TRBJ1-2; 7 bases align to TRBD1. The germline CDR1 and CDR2 sequences are SGHDN and FVKESK. The CDR3 consists of 18 residues. After removal of 4 bases from V and 7 bases from J, the junction contained 21 bases not matched to a gene. In nucleotides, the CDR3 is TGTGCCAGCAGCCCCCCACTTGGAAAAATTGGGACAGAGATTGGCTACACCTTC. As protein: CASSPPLGKIGTEIGYTF.

The chain couples TRBV5-1 to TRBJ2-1; D might be TRBD1 (6 bases). V dropped 7 bases and J dropped 10 bases, with 15 bases sitting between them. Germline CDR1 is SGHRS and CDR2 is YFSETQ. This CDR3 is 12 amino acids long. The CDR3 loop reads CASAYGQGEQFF. For the CDR3, the DNA is TGCGCCAGCGCGTACGGTCAGGGGGAGCAGTTCTTC.

This chain links TRBV19 with TRBJ1-1; maybe TRBD1 (6 bases). From germline, CDR1 is LNHDA and CDR2 SQIVND (reference sequence). V dropped 3 bases and J dropped 0 bases, with 8 bases sitting between them. This CDR3 spans 14 amino acids. This CDR3 reads CASSIGGLNTEAFF. The DNA for the CDR3 is TGTGCCAGTAGTATTGGGGGGCTGAACACTGAAGCTTTCTTT.

The J gene is TRBJ2-4, the V gene TRBV5-4, with 7 bases fitting TRBD1. Germline values: CDR1 SGHNT, CDR2 YYREEE (reference sequence). There are 17 residues in the CDR3. Trimming at V came to 3 bases and at J to 1 base, leaving 10 bases not matched to a gene. CDR3 DNA: TGTGCCAGCAGCTCCCGGACAGGCGTGATCGCCAAAAACATTCAGTACTTC. This sequence encodes CASSSRTGVIAKNIQYF.

The chain links TRBV6-5 to TRBJ2-7; tentative D call: TRBD1 (6 bases). Trimming took 10 bases from V and 6 from J, leaving 16 bases between them. The V gene's germline CDR1 is MNHEY and CDR2 SVGAGI. This CDR3 has 12 amino acids. CDR3 coding DNA: TGTGCCACCCTTGGACAGTCAACCGAGCAGTACTTC. The encoded protein is CATLGQSTEQYF.